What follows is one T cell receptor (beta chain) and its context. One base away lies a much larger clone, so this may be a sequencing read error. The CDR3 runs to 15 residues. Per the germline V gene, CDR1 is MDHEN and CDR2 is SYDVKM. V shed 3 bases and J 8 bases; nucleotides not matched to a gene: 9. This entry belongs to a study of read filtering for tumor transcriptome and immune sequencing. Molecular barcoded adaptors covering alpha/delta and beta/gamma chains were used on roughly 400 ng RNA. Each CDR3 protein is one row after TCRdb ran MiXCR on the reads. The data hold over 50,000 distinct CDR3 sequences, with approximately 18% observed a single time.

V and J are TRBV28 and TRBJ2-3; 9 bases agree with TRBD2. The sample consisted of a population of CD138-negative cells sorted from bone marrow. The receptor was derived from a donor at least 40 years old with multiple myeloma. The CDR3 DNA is TGTGCCAGCAGTTTTGGGACTAGCAAGTCAGGTACGCAGTATTTT. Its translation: CASSFGTSKSGTQYF. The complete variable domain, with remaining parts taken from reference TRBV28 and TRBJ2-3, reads DVKVTQSSRYLVKRTGEKVFLECVQDMDHENMFWYRQDPGLGLRLIYFSYDVKMKEKGDIPEGYSVSREKKERFSLILESASTNQTSMYLCASSFGTSKSGTQYFGPGTRLTVL.